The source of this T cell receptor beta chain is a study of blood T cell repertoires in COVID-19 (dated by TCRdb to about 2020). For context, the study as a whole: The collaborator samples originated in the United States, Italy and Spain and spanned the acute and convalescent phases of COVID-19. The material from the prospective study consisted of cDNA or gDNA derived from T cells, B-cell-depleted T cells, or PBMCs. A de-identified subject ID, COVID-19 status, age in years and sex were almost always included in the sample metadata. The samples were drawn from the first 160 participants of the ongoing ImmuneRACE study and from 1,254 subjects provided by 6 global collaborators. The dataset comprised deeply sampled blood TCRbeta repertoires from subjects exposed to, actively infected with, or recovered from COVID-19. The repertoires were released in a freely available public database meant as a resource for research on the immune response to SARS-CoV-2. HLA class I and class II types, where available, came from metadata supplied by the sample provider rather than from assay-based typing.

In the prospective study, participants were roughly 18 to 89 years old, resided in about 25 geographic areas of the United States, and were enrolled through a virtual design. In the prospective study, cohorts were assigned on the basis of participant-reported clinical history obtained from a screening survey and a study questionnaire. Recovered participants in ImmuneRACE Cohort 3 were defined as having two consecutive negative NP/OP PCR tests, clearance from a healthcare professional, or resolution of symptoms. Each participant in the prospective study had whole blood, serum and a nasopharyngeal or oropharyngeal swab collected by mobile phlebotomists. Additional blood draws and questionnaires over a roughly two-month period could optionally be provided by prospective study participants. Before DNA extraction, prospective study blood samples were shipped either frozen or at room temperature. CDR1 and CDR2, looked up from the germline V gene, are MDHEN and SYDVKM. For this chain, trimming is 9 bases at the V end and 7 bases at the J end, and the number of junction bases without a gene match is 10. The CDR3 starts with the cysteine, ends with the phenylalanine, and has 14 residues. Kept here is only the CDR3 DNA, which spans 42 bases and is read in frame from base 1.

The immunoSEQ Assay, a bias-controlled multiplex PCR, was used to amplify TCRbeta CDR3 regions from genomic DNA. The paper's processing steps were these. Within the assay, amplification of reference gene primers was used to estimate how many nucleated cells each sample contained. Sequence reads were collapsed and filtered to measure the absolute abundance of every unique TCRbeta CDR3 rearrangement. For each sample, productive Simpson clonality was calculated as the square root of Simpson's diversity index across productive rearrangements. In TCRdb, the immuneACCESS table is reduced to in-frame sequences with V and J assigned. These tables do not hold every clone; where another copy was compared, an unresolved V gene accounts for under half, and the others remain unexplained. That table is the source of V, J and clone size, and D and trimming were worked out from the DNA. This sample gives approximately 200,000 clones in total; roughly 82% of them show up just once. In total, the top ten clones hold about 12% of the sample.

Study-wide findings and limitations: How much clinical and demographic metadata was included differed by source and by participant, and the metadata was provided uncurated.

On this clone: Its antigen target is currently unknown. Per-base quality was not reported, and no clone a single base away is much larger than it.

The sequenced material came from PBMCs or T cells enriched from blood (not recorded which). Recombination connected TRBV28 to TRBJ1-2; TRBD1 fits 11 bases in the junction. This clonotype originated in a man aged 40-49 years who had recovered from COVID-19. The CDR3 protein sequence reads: CASTHPGQGGGYTF. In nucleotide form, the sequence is TGTGCCAGTACCCACCCGGGACAGGGGGGTGGCTACACCTTC.